These T cell receptor beta chains were read from a single sample in a study of T cells in Graves' hyperthyroidism and ophthalmopathy. TCRdb called the multiplex PCR reads again in MiXCR, with one record for every CDR3 protein. The sample records 750,000 to 950,000 distinct CDR3 sequences, around 38% being singletons. The sample was blood. These TCRs come from a man between 18 and 29 years old with Graves' hyperthyroidism. The CDR3 runs from the conserved cysteine through the conserved F or W. Fields, in order: CDR3 length, V gene, D gene, J gene, clone size, CDR3 protein, CDR3 DNA. The D gene is left open where the match is weak. Part of the rows lack a size; the others show once, few, many or a class for expanded clones.

11	TRBV20-1	TRBD1	TRBJ1-1	few	CSAPRGPEAFF	TGCAGTGCTCCCAGGGGGCCTGAAGCTTTCTTT
13	TRBV6-5	-	TRBJ2-2	few	CASSYEITGELFF	TGTGCCAGCAGTTACGAAATCACCGGGGAGCTGTTTTTT
17	TRBV2	TRBD1	TRBJ2-7	few	CASSVRPQDRGQYEQYF	TGTGCCAGCAGTGTAAGGCCGCAGGACAGGGGGCAATACGAGCAGTACTTC
14	TRBV13	-	TRBJ1-1	few	CASSLGVKVPEAFF	TGTGCCAGCAGCTTAGGGGTAAAGGTTCCTGAAGCTTTCTTT
16	TRBV4-3	-	TRBJ2-2	-	CASGTGRGPNTGELFF	TGCGCCAGCGGCACTGGTCGGGGCCCGAACACCGGGGAGCTGTTTTTT
17	TRBV4-2	TRBD2	TRBJ2-7	-	CASSHIDGASGNYEQYF	TGTGCCAGCAGCCACATAGATGGGGCTAGCGGAAACTACGAGCAGTACTTC
15	TRBV29-1	-	TRBJ1-2	-	CSVESFGGANYGYTF	TGCAGCGTTGAATCCTTCGGGGGAGCTAACTATGGCTACACCTTC
15	TRBV15	-	TRBJ2-7	few	CATSRGPGGGSEQYF	TGTGCCACCAGCAGAGGCCCGGGGGGCGGGAGCGAGCAGTACTTC
16	TRBV20-1	TRBD1	TRBJ1-5	-	CSARSHREGGNPPQHF	TGCAGTGCCCGATCTCACAGGGAAGGGGGCAATCCGCCCCAGCATTTT
15	TRBV7-6	-	TRBJ1-4	few	CASSILRGFNEKLFF	TGTGCCAGCAGCATCCTTCGGGGCTTTAATGAAAAACTGTTTTTT
16	TRBV12-3/TRBV12-4	-	TRBJ2-5	-	CASTLDRWPGNQPQYF	TGTGCCAGCACCTTAGATCGGTGGCCTGGCAATCAGCCCCAGTACTTC
12	TRBV10-3	-	TRBJ1-1	many	CAIRDSNTEAFF	TGTGCCATCAGGGACAGCAACACTGAAGCTTTCTTT
12	TRBV28	-	TRBJ1-5	many	CASSFLAQPQHF	TGTGCCAGCAGTTTCCTGGCTCAGCCCCAGCATTTT
13	TRBV24-1	-	TRBJ2-7	many	CATSDLNSYEQYF	TGTGCCACCAGTGATTTGAACTCCTACGAGCAGTACTTC
14	TRBV11-2	-	TRBJ2-7	-	CASTYTSPTYEQYF	TGTGCCAGCACCTACACCTCCCCAACCTACGAGCAGTACTTC
15	TRBV12-3/TRBV12-4	-	TRBJ1-4	-	CASTAEGGIGEKLFF	TGTGCCAGCACCGCGGAGGGGGGAATTGGAGAAAAACTGTTTTTT
12	TRBV2	TRBD2	TRBJ2-7	many	CASTEAGGEQYF	TGTGCCAGCACCGAAGCGGGGGGCGAGCAGTACTTC
15	TRBV7-9	-	TRBJ2-7	-	CASRLERSASYEQYF	TGTGCCAGCAGATTGGAGAGGTCTGCCTCCTACGAGCAGTACTTC
15	TRBV9	-	TRBJ2-3	once	CASSPPSAPTDTQYF	TGTGCCAGCAGCCCCCCCAGCGCGCCCACAGATACGCAGTATTTT
14	TRBV19	-	TRBJ1-3	few	CASSIMNRRDTIYF	TGTGCCAGTAGTATTATGAACAGACGGGACACCATATATTTT
15	TRBV6-5	-	TRBJ1-5	few	CASSSGRQGNQPQHF	TGTGCCAGCAGTTCGGGACGACAGGGCAATCAGCCCCAGCATTTT
16	TRBV10-2	-	TRBJ1-1	many	CASRQGHREMNTEAFF	TGCGCCAGCAGACAGGGTCACAGAGAAATGAACACTGAAGCTTTCTTT
14	TRBV29-1	TRBD1	TRBJ2-5	-	CSVEGQGDQETQYF	TGCAGCGTTGAAGGACAGGGGGACCAAGAGACCCAGTACTTC
18	TRBV7-2	TRBD1	TRBJ2-7	many	CASSSDRPMTGTDYEQYF	TGTGCCAGCAGCTCTGACCGACCGATGACCGGGACAGACTACGAGCAGTACTTC
14	TRBV12-3/TRBV12-4	TRBD1	TRBJ1-4	few	CASSQQGASEKLFF	TGTGCCAGCAGTCAACAGGGGGCCTCTGAAAAACTGTTTTTT
13	TRBV19	-	TRBJ1-5	many	CASDAGINQPQHF	TGTGCCAGTGATGCGGGGATCAATCAGCCCCAGCATTTT
15	TRBV7-3	TRBD1	TRBJ2-2	few	CASSPRDRDTGELFF	TGTGCCAGCAGCCCCCGGGACAGGGACACCGGGGAGCTGTTTTTT
14	TRBV7-2	-	TRBJ2-5	-	CASNTGTGGETQYF	TGTGCCAGCAACACCGGGACTGGGGGAGAGACCCAGTACTTC
14	TRBV11-2	TRBD1	TRBJ1-4	few	CASRRQGEREKLFF	TGTGCCAGCAGAAGACAGGGGGAGCGGGAAAAACTGTTTTTT
13	TRBV20-1	-	TRBJ1-1	once	CSAGDNGVTEAFF	TGCAGTGCTGGAGATAACGGGGTCACTGAAGCTTTCTTT
16	TRBV7-8	-	TRBJ2-5	few	CASSLAAWTDQETQYF	TGTGCCAGCAGCTTAGCCGCTTGGACAGACCAAGAGACCCAGTACTTC
14	TRBV11-2	-	TRBJ1-1	-	CASSSPQPNTEAFF	TGTGCCAGCAGCTCGCCACAGCCGAACACTGAAGCTTTCTTT
16	TRBV7-2	TRBD2	TRBJ2-7	few	CASSFIAGGVNDEQYF	TGTGCCAGCAGCTTTATAGCGGGAGGGGTGAATGACGAGCAGTACTTC
14	TRBV7-9	TRBD1	TRBJ1-4	-	CASSLTGGYEKLFF	TGTGCCAGCAGCTTGACAGGGGGCTATGAAAAACTGTTTTTT
14	TRBV2	TRBD1	TRBJ1-2	many	CASIGEATGGGYTF	TGTGCCAGCATTGGAGAGGCAACAGGGGGTGGCTACACCTTC
13	TRBV20-1	-	TRBJ2-5	many	CSAGDVDGMTQYF	TGCAGTGCCGGGGACGTAGACGGAATGACCCAGTACTTC
15	TRBV20-1	TRBD2	TRBJ2-2	-	CSAPRAGGNTGELFF	TGCAGTGCTCCGAGAGCGGGAGGGAACACCGGGGAGCTGTTTTTT
13	TRBV30	-	TRBJ1-1	-	CAWRDPGMTEAFF	TGTGCCTGGCGAGACCCGGGTATGACTGAAGCTTTCTTT
15	TRBV7-9	TRBD1	TRBJ1-6	-	CASSQSGTANSPLHF	TGTGCCAGCAGCCAGTCCGGGACAGCAAATTCACCCCTCCACTTT
13	TRBV10-3	-	TRBJ1-5	-	CVISDDMNQPQHF	TGTGTCATCAGTGACGATATGAATCAGCCCCAGCATTTT
14	TRBV10-3	TRBD1	TRBJ1-6	once	CAWNRGAYNSPLHF	TGTGCCTGGAACAGGGGCGCCTATAATTCACCCCTCCACTTT
11	TRBV19	-	TRBJ1-5	many	CASSIDQPQHF	TGTGCCAGCAGCATAGACCAGCCCCAGCATTTT
14	TRBV15	-	TRBJ1-1	-	CATSLGYTGGEAFF	TGTGCCACCAGTCTGGGGTACACCGGGGGTGAAGCTTTCTTT
15	TRBV10-3	-	TRBJ2-5	few	CAIRGFDRLGETQYF	TGTGCCATCAGGGGCTTCGACAGACTAGGGGAGACCCAGTACTTC
16	TRBV29-1	-	TRBJ1-1	once	CSVETGGLTMNTEAFF	TGCAGCGTTGAGACGGGGGGGTTAACAATGAACACTGAAGCTTTCTTT
16	TRBV4-1	-	TRBJ1-6	-	CASSQEGGFHGSPLHF	TGCGCCAGCAGCCAAGAGGGGGGGTTTCACGGTTCACCCCTTCACTTT
16	TRBV15	-	TRBJ1-1	few	CATSRDLGSINTEAFF	TGTGCCACCAGCAGAGATTTGGGGAGTATTAACACTGAAGCTTTCTTT
15	TRBV10-3	TRBD1	TRBJ1-5	-	CATGTGARSNQPQHF	TGTGCCACCGGGACAGGGGCACGTAGCAATCAGCCCCAGCATTTT
18	TRBV7-2	-	TRBJ2-5	-	CASSLAARYEQGGETQYF	TGTGCCAGCAGTTTAGCGGCCCGCTACGAGCAGGGAGGAGAGACCCAGTACTTC
14	TRBV2	-	TRBJ2-5	many	CASRLLVSQETQYF	TGTGCCAGCAGGTTATTAGTTTCCCAAGAGACCCAGTACTTC
14	TRBV7-7	-	TRBJ1-4	many	CASSWGPTNEKLFF	TGTGCCAGCAGCTGGGGACCCACTAATGAAAAACTGTTTTTT
12	TRBV20-1	-	TRBJ2-7	few	CSARIDSYEQYF	TGCAGTGCTAGGATAGACTCCTACGAGCAGTACTTC
14	TRBV20-1	TRBD1	TRBJ2-7	-	CSASGTGLSYEQYF	TGCAGTGCTTCCGGGACAGGCCTCTCCTACGAGCAGTACTTC
13	TRBV11-2	-	TRBJ1-3	few	CASSPETGNTIYF	TGTGCCAGCAGCCCCGAGACGGGAAACACCATATATTTT